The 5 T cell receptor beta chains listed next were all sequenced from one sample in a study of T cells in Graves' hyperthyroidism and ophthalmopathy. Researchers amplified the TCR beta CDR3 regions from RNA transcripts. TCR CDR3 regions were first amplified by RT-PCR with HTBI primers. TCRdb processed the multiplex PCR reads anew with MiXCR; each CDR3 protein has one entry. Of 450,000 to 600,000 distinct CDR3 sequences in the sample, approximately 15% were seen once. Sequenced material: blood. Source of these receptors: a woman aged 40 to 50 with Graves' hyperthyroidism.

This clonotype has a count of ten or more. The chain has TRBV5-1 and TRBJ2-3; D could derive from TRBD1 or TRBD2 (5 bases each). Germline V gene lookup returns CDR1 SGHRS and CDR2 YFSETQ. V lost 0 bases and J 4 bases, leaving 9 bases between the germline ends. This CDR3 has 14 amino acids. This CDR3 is CASSLELGADTQYF. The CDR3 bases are TGCGCCAGCAGCTTGGAGTTGGGGGCAGATACGCAGTATTTT.

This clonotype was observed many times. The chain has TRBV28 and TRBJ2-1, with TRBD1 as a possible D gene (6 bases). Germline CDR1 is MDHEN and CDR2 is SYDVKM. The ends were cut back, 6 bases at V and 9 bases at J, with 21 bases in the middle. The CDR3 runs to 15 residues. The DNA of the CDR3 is TGTGCCAGCAGCCAATCCCAGACAGGTGCTCGTGAGCAGTTCTTC. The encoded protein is CASSQSQTGAREQFF.

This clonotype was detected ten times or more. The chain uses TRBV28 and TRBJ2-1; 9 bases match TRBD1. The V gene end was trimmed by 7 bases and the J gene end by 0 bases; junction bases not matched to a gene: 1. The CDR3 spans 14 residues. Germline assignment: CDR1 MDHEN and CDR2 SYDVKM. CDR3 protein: CASTDRGSYNEQFF. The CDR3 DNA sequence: TGTGCCAGCACGGACAGGGGCTCCTACAATGAGCAGTTCTTC. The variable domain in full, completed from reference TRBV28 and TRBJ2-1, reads DVKVTQSSRYLVKRTGEKVFLECVQDMDHENMFWYRQDPGLGLRLIYFSYDVKMKEKGDIPEGYSVSREKKERFSLILESASTNQTSMYLCASTDRGSYNEQFFGPGTRLTVL.

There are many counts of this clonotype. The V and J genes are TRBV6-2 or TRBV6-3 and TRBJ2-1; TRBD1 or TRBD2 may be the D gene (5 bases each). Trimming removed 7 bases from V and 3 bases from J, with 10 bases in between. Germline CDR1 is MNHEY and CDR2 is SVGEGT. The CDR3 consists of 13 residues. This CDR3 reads CASIAGSYNEQFF. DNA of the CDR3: TGTGCCAGCATCGCAGGGAGCTACAATGAGCAGTTCTTC.

CDR3 loop: CASSYRGGSSTDTQYF. The DNA of the CDR3 is TGTGCCAGCAGTTACAGGGGAGGATCTAGCACAGATACGCAGTATTTT. The rearrangement uses TRBV6-2 or TRBV6-3 and TRBJ2-3; perhaps TRBD2 as D (6 bases). This CDR3 region has 16 residues. CDR1 MNHEY and CDR2 SVGEGT come from the germline V gene. Trimming took off 2 bases at V and 0 bases at J, with 12 bases between the two ends.